This T cell receptor (beta chain) originates from a study of T cells in Graves' hyperthyroidism and ophthalmopathy. Germline CDR1 and CDR2: SEHNR and FQNEAQ (reference sequence). This CDR3 spans 14 amino acids. V was shortened by 11 bases and J by 7 bases, with 18 bases between the two germline ends. Amplification yielded TCR beta CDR3 regions, with RNA transcripts as the source. A first-round RT-PCR of the TCR CDR3 used the HTBI primer set. A single record per CDR3 protein comes from TCRdb applying MiXCR to the multiplex PCR reads. The profile covers roughly 100,000 distinct CDR3 sequences, with over 45% appearing a single time and roughly 26% taken by the ten largest. This clonotype was counted only a few times.

The chain is built from TRBV7-9 and TRBJ1-6; D possibly corresponds to TRBD1 (6 bases). The sample comprised blood. This TCR was sampled from a middle-aged man with Graves' hyperthyroidism. CDR3 nucleotides: TGTGCCTGGAGCCCCGGACAGTTGAATTCACCCCTCCACTTT. Amino acids: CAWSPGQLNSPLHF.